Below, 21 T cell receptor beta chains from the same sample are listed, as sequenced in a study of blood T cell repertoires in COVID-19. TCRdb keeps only in-frame clones here, not all; method: immunoSEQ multiplex PCR. The table records about 230,000 clones, around 84% of them present only once. Material: peripheral blood. Receptors were obtained from a man aged 45-60 years with COVID-19, enrolled during active disease.

About this clone: This may come from a read error, since a much larger clone is one base off. CDR3 region: CASSEAGGYTF. CDR3 sequence (DNA): TGTGCCAGCAGCGAGGCGGGGGGCTACACCTTC. This chain joins TRBV6-2 or TRBV6-3 and TRBJ1-2, with D hard to call. V shed 6 bases and J shed 8 bases, with 10 bases lying between them. Germline V gene lookup returns CDR1 MNHEY and CDR2 SVGEGT. This CDR3 spans 11 amino acids.

The chain combines TRBV9 with TRBJ2-1; TRBD2 matches 10 bases. Germline CDR1 is SGDLS and CDR2 is YYNGEE. J gave up 5 bases and V 1 base, and 6 bases lay outside the gene matches. This CDR3 is built from 16 residues. The CDR3 protein is CASSVTLAGDDNEQFF. CDR3 in DNA: TGTGCCAGCAGCGTAACGCTAGCGGGAGATGACAATGAGCAGTTCTTC.

This clone was recorded only once. As DNA, the CDR3 is TGTGCCAGCAGCCCGAGGGGGGGGGTCCAAGAGACCCAGTACTTC. It is translated as CASSPRGGVQETQYF. This sequence joins TRBV7-9 and TRBJ2-5, with a tentative D call TRBD2 (7 bases). CDR1 is SEHNR and CDR2 is FQNEAQ in the germline V gene (reference sequence). CDR3 length: 15 residues. V dropped 5 bases and J dropped 1 base, with 14 bases sitting between them.

The chain couples TRBV6-2 or TRBV6-3 to TRBJ1-2; TRBD1 aligns across 7 bases. J lost 11 bases, V lost 6 bases, and 9 bases had no gene match. Germline CDR1 MNHEY, CDR2 SVGEGT. The CDR3 extends over 12 amino acids. The chain's CDR3 is CASSKQGPSYTF. CDR3 DNA: TGTGCCAGCAGCAAACAGGGGCCTTCATACACCTTC.

The sample holds one count of this clone. The chain employs TRBV4-1 and TRBJ2-3; possibly TRBD2 for D (5 bases). The V gene's germline CDR1 is MGHRA and CDR2 YSYEKL. This CDR3 has 15 residues. Trimming removed 0 bases from V and 5 bases from J, with 12 bases in between. The CDR3 nucleotides read TGCGCCAGCAGCCAAGATCCGGCGGGTGGAGATACGCAGTATTTT. Amino acids: CASSQDPAGGDTQYF.

In this sample, this clone turned up once. J is TRBJ2-2 and V is TRBV12-3 or TRBV12-4; 8 positions agree with TRBD2. The CDR3 has 13 amino acids. The V segment lost 2 bases and the J segment 8 bases; nucleotides outside the gene matches: 1. CDR3: CASSLKREGELFF. Written as DNA, the CDR3 is TGTGCCAGCAGTTTAAAGCGGGAGGGGGAGCTGTTTTTT.

The chain employs TRBV11-2 and TRBJ2-7, with D maybe TRBD1 (6 bases). CDR1 is SGHAT and CDR2 is FQNNGV in the germline V gene. This CDR3 spans 15 amino acids. Trimming left V 5 bases short and J 0 bases short, with 14 bases between. CDR3 amino acids: CASSTYRVTSYEQYF. CDR3 in DNA: TGTGCCAGCAGCACGTACAGGGTTACCTCCTACGAGCAGTACTTC.

This chain joins TRBV10-3 and TRBJ2-2; D gene unclear. V lost 1 base, J lost 4 bases, and 10 bases lay in between. This CDR3 comprises 15 residues. Germline CDR1 and CDR2: ENHRY and SYGVKD. The chain's CDR3 is CAISEFGGGTGELFF. CDR3 sequence (DNA): TGTGCCATCAGTGAGTTTGGCGGTGGCACCGGGGAGCTGTTTTTT.

On this clone itself: Other DNA sequences of this sample code for an identical CDR3. This chain connects TRBV6-5 to TRBJ2-7; the match to TRBD2 covers 14 bases. Germline values: CDR1 MNHEY, CDR2 SVGAGI. This CDR3 region has 16 residues. With 0 bases clipped from V and 4 bases from J, the junction kept 2 bases outside the gene matches. This CDR3 reads CASSYSGLAGEYEQYF. The CDR3 DNA reads as TGTGCCAGCAGTTACTCGGGACTAGCGGGAGAGTACGAGCAGTACTTC.

The gene calls are TRBV19 and TRBJ2-5; 9 bases agree with TRBD1. J was trimmed by 2 bases and V by 4 bases; bases with no gene match: 11. The CDR3 runs to 17 residues. From germline, CDR1 is LNHDA and CDR2 SQIVND (reference sequence). In nucleotides, the CDR3 is TGTGCCAGTAGTAGGCGGGGACAGGGAGGGCCACAAGAGACCCAGTACTTC. It yields the protein CASSRRGQGGPQETQYF.

This sequence joins TRBV29-1 and TRBJ2-1, with 10 bases matching TRBD2. Germline CDR1 SQVTM, CDR2 ANQGSEA. CDR3 length: 15 amino acids. V lost 7 bases and J lost 7; bases outside the gene matches: 13. The CDR3 sequence is CSAERHSGGRNEQFF. DNA of the CDR3: TGCAGCGCGGAACGTCATAGCGGGGGGAGAAATGAGCAGTTCTTC.

The chain uses TRBV6-5 and TRBJ2-1; the D gene is possibly TRBD2 (5 bases). The germline gives CDR1 MNHEY, CDR2 SVGAGI. The CDR3 runs to 16 residues. V dropped 1 base and J dropped 2 bases, with 12 bases sitting between them. The CDR3 sequence is CASSYWVASPYNEQFF. DNA for the CDR3: TGTGCCAGCAGTTACTGGGTAGCGTCACCCTACAATGAGCAGTTCTTC.

The V call is TRBV4-1, the J call TRBJ1-4; 9 bases map to TRBD1. Trimming removed 6 bases from V and 7 bases from J; junction bases left unmatched: 12. This CDR3 has 16 residues. The germline V gene encodes CDR1 MGHRA and CDR2 YSYEKL. The CDR3: CASRPPGTGFAEKLFF. As DNA, the CDR3 is TGCGCCAGCAGACCACCCGGGACAGGGTTCGCTGAAAAACTGTTTTTT.

This clone was detected a few times. The chain links TRBV27 to TRBJ2-1; 12 nucleotides line up with TRBD1. CDR3 size: 15 residues. Looked up from germline, CDR1 is MNHEY and CDR2 is SMNVEV (reference sequence). The ends lost 1 base at V and 8 bases at J; junction bases unmatched: 3. Here the CDR3 DNA reads TGTGCCAGCAGTTTATTCGGGACAGGGGGCCATGAGCAGTTCTTC. Amino acids: CASSLFGTGGHEQFF.

The CDR3 reads CSVASQGPGYTF. In DNA, the CDR3 is TGCAGCGTTGCTTCACAGGGACCCGGCTACACCTTC. The chain recombines TRBV29-1 with TRBJ1-2, with TRBD1 as a possible D gene (6 bases). V lost 4 bases and J lost 8, with 14 bases in between. The CDR3 has 12 residues. Germline values: CDR1 SQVTM, CDR2 ANQGSEA.

The chain combines TRBV9 with TRBJ2-2; possibly TRBD1 for D (5 bases). The CDR3 is 15 residues long. Trimming removed 0 bases from V and 7 bases from J, with 13 bases in between. Germline V gives CDR1 SGDLS, CDR2 YYNGEE. CDR3 amino acids: CASSVVSGHSGELFF. As DNA, the CDR3 is TGTGCCAGCAGCGTAGTCTCAGGGCATAGCGGGGAGCTGTTTTTT.

The chain combines TRBV18 with TRBJ1-2; the D gene is possibly TRBD1 (6 bases). V lost 2 bases and J 8 bases, leaving 12 bases between the germline ends. In germline, CDR1 is KGHSH, CDR2 LQKENI. The CDR3 runs to 13 residues. CDR3 nucleotides: TGTGCCAGCTCACCAAGGGCAGGGGACGGCTACACCTTC. It is translated as CASSPRAGDGYTF. The full variable domain, its missing parts supplied by reference TRBV18 and TRBJ1-2, is NAGVMQNPRHLVRRRGQEARLRCSPMKGHSHVYWYRQLPEEGLKFMVYLQKENIIDESGMPKERFSAEFPKEGPSILRIQQVVRGDSAAYFCASSPRAGDGYTFGSGTRLTVV.

This rearrangement joins TRBV5-6 to TRBJ1-2; no clear D gene. Germline values: CDR1 SGHDT, CDR2 YYEEEE. V was trimmed by 0 bases and J by 0 bases, leaving 9 bases between them. The CDR3 loop spans 15 amino acids. The CDR3 nucleotides read TGTGCCAGCAGCTTGGGCCAGGCTCCTAACTATGGCTACACCTTC. It specifies CASSLGQAPNYGYTF.

The chain couples TRBV5-4 to TRBJ2-5, with D perhaps TRBD2 (6 bases). Germline V lookup: CDR1 SGHNT, CDR2 YYREEE (reference sequence). Trimming pared 2 bases from V and 2 bases from J, leaving 13 bases between. The CDR3 runs 15 residues. This CDR3 is CASSFARGFQETQYF. The CDR3 DNA reads as TGTGCCAGCAGCTTTGCACGGGGGTTTCAAGAGACCCAGTACTTC.

Only a few counts were recorded for this clone. CDR3 DNA: TGTGCCAGCAGCTTGAGTATTCAGGACTATGGCTACACCTTC. Amino acid sequence: CASSLSIQDYGYTF. The rearrangement joins TRBV5-6 to TRBJ1-2; no clear D gene. This CDR3 has 14 residues. Germline assignment: CDR1 SGHDT and CDR2 YYEEEE. Trimming stripped 1 base from V and 3 bases from J, with 10 bases between. Drawing the rest from reference TRBV5-6 and TRBJ1-2, the complete variable domain is DAGVTQSPTHLIKTRGQQVTLRCSPKSGHDTVSWYQQALGQGPQFIFQYYEEEERQRGNFPDRFSGHQFPNYSSELNVNALLLGDSALYLCASSLSIQDYGYTFGSGTRLTVV.

This clone was seen a handful of times. The chain recombines TRBV5-4 with TRBJ2-3, with 14 bases identical to TRBD2. The CDR3 spans 15 residues. The junction had 1 base not matched to a gene; V was cut back by 3 bases and J by 4 bases. CDR1 is SGHNT, CDR2 YYREEE, per germline (reference sequence). In DNA, the CDR3 is TGTGCCAGCAGCTCGGGACTAGCGGGAGCAGATACGCAGTATTTT. Amino acid sequence: CASSSGLAGADTQYF.